This T cell receptor (beta chain) emerged from a study of early T cells in non-severe SARS-CoV-2 infection. Across the whole study: Chains stayed unpaired after sequencing of bulk RNA from unsorted whole blood. Study-level findings and limits: Anti-spike CD8 specificities were favored by VDJdb matching, whose results missed private and CD4 specificities.

This clonotype was seen at least ten times. The target antigen is unknown. Individual cDNA molecules were tagged with unique molecular identifiers. TCRdb used MiXCR to reprocess the 5' RACE reads, holding one entry per CDR3 protein. The repertoire holds tens of thousands of distinct CDR3 sequences, approximately 8.4% seen once, with about 4.2% in the top ten. The sequence was obtained from an adult who was a healthcare worker with PCR-confirmed SARS-CoV-2 infection or an uninfected control (not recorded which). Source material: whole blood.

CDR3 DNA: TGTGCCACCAGCAGAAGATACAGTGGTGGTGGGGACGAGCAGTACTTC. It codes for CATSRRYSGGGDEQYF. The chain is built from TRBV15 and TRBJ2-7; no clear D gene. Germline V gene lookup returns CDR1 LNHNV and CDR2 YYDKDF (reference sequence). The CDR3 sequence is 16 residues long. V was trimmed by 2 bases and J by 5 bases, leaving 19 bases between them.